This T cell receptor (beta chain) comes out of a study of blood T cell repertoires in COVID-19. Original processing notes: Amplifying reference gene primers gave estimates of nucleated cell counts. Only in-frame clones appear in the TCRdb table, and some are missing; sequencing was by immunoSEQ multiplex PCR. V and J calls and clone size are as listed in that table; D and trimming were resolved from the DNA. The sample shows 140,000 to 150,000 clones, around 87% of them seen only once. The CDR3 spans 18 residues. With V trimmed by 6 bases and J by 4 bases, 13 bases remained unmatched. Germline V CDR1 and CDR2: LNHDA, SQIVND (reference sequence).

The rearrangement uses TRBV19 and TRBJ2-1; TRBD2 matches 12 bases. The receptor's source is an elderly man with acute or convalescent COVID-19. The sample taken for sequencing was peripheral blood. The CDR3 loop reads CASRGYELAGGPYNEQFF. The CDR3 nucleotides read TGTGCCAGTAGAGGGTATGAGCTAGCGGGAGGGCCATACAATGAGCAGTTCTTC.